This T cell receptor beta chain was documented in a study of resident and recirculating memory T cells in vitiligo listed by TCRdb under 2018. Study-level background: For TCR beta sequencing, each of a few stable vitiligo patients provided PBMCs and epidermis from shave biopsies taken at two lesional sites and two nonlesional sites. Without any cell sorting, samples were homogenized immediately before genomic DNA was extracted using the Qiagen DNeasy Blood & Tissue Kit. The human TCR beta sequencing was designed to test whether specific clones found in lesional vitiligo skin differed from the clones found in nonlesional skin and in blood.

The immunoSEQ hsTCRB kit was used to amplify TCR beta chains from genomic DNA. The immunoSEQ service ran the sequencing of the TCR beta libraries on an Illumina MiSeq instrument. The study's own analysis went as follows. Analysis of the repertoire data was performed with the immunoSEQ Analyzer. Here the immuneACCESS table is served through TCRdb, limited to in-frame sequences with V and J called. Missing clones are a known gap in these copies; in checked studies unresolved V genes cover under half, and the rest lacks a known reason. For V, J and clone size, that table is used; D and trimming come from the DNA. This sample lists 40,000 to 50,000 clones; approximately 91% were detected once. The ten top clones hold 4.5% to 5% of the sample. Vitiligo was considered stable when no change in lesions had been observed over the previous 6 months. For classification as stable, the absence of confetti depigmentation, a clinical sign of active vitiligo, was additionally required. Patients who had been treated within the previous three months were excluded. PBMCs were isolated from heparinized blood by Ficoll density gradient centrifugation and then flash-frozen.

As encoded in the germline V gene, CDR1 is MRHNA while CDR2 is SNTAGT. The CDR3, cysteine through phenylalanine, is 12 amino acids long. Solely the CDR3 DNA is kept, with 36 bases framed from the first base. V gives up 8 bases and J gives up 9 bases, and the segment between their germline ends measures 17 bases. About this clone: No cognate antigen has been identified for it. No base qualities exist here, and no much larger clone lies one base off it.

The research as a whole found: Overlap and correlation analysis showed no significant repertoire overlap between biopsies except for each lesion with itself, even within a single patient. Mechanistic studies in the future are needed to assess how much the detected T cell clones and the human Trm pools versus Tcm pools each contribute. TCR sequences were not shared across biopsy sites or across patients, which suggests that different T cell clones infiltrate different lesions, a pattern described as private specificity. Clonality was not the same from one vitiligo lesion to another, and no unique dominant TCR clone turned up.

The source material was blood. The sequence is built from TRBV6-4 and TRBJ2-7; TRBD2 might be the D gene, on 5 matching bases. The receptor comes from a male donor with vitiligo. At the DNA level, the sequence is TGTGCCAGCCTTGAACCTCCGAGCGGGCAGTACTTC. This gives the protein CASLEPPSGQYF.